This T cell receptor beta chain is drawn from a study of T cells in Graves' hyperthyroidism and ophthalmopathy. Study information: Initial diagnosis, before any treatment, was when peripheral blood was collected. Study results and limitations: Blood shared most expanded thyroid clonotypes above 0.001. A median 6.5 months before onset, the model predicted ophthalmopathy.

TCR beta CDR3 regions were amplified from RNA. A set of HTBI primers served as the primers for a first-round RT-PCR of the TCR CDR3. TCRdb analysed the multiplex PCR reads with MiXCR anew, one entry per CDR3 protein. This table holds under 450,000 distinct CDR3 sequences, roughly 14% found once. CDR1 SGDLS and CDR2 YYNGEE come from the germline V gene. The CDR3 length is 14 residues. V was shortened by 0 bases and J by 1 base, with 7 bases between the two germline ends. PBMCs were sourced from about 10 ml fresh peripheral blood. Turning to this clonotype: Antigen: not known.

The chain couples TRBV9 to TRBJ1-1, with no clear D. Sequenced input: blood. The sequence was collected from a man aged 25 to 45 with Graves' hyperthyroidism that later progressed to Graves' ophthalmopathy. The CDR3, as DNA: TGTGCCAGCAGCGTAGGAAGGGAGAACACTGAAGCTTTCTTT. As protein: CASSVGRENTEAFF. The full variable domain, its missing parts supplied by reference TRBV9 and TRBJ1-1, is DSGVTQTPKHLITATGQRVTLRCSPRSGDLSVYWYQQSLDQGLQFLIQYYNGEERAKGNILERFSAQQFPDLHSELNLSSLELGDSALYFCASSVGRENTEAFFGQGTRLTVV.